Sequencing of this T cell receptor (beta chain) was carried out in a study of cytomegalovirus exposure and HLA in healthy donors. Study information: Unique TCRs numbering roughly 85 million, obtained from HLA-typed donors, made up an early data release. Findings and limits, study-wide: An analysis that was carried out later associated approximately 15,000 TCR beta sequences with HLA alleles at 0.05 false discovery rate. Usually a TCR sequence was rare, but some public TCRs were found in many donors.

The CDR3 covers 14 residues. The ends lost 5 bases at V and 7 bases at J; junction bases unmatched: 8. The germline V gene has CDR1 SGHDT and CDR2 YYEEEE. A multiplex PCR was run with 60 Vbeta primers and 13 Jbeta primers. Data came from immunoSEQ multiplex PCR; TCRdb stores just in-frame clones and leaves some out. The sample has just over 85,000 clones, over 70% seen once. About this clone: Its specificity is not known.

The source material was PBMCs. This chain joins TRBV5-6 and TRBJ2-1; 8 bases match TRBD1. This clonotype was obtained from a man in his forties or fifties in good health and CMV-seronegative. This chain's CDR3 is CASSIRQGRNEQFF. Here the CDR3 DNA reads TGTGCCAGCAGTATACGACAGGGGAGGAATGAGCAGTTCTTC.